Below, 9 T cell receptor beta chains from the same sample are listed, as sequenced in a study of blood T cell repertoires in COVID-19. Sequencing was performed with immunoSEQ multiplex PCR; in TCRdb, only in-frame clones are kept and a portion is missing. The sample consists of about 370,000 clones, roughly 90% of them appearing once. Sequencing was carried out using PBMCs or T cells enriched from blood (not recorded which). These receptors were obtained from a woman between 40 and 55 years old who had been exposed to COVID-19.

The genes are TRBV7-2 and TRBJ1-6; 9 positions match TRBD1. Germline V gives CDR1 SGHTA, CDR2 FQGNSA. This CDR3 is 17 amino acids long. Unmatched junction bases numbered 7, after V lost 2 bases and J lost 5 bases. The CDR3 DNA reads TGTGCCAGCAGCTTATCGGACGGACAGGGGAATAATTCACCCCTCCACTTT. Residues: CASSLSDGQGNNSPLHF.

The rearrangement uses TRBV7-6 and TRBJ2-7, with 10 bases identical to TRBD2. After removal of 5 bases from V and 2 bases from J, the junction contained 6 bases not matched to a gene. This CDR3 contains 15 residues. CDR1 and CDR2 from the germline V gene are SGHVS and FNYEAQ. CDR3: CASSRSSGGAYEQYF. The DNA for the CDR3 is TGTGCCAGCAGCCGTTCAAGCGGGGGGGCCTACGAGCAGTACTTC.

This chain joins TRBV7-2 and TRBJ2-4; TRBD2 agrees at 10 bases. V shed 2 bases, J shed 1 base, and the junction held 8 bases outside the gene matches. This CDR3 has 18 amino acids. The germline gives CDR1 SGHTA, CDR2 FQGNSA. CDR3 coding DNA: TGTGCCAGCAGCTTATGGCTAGCGGGAGAGGAGGCCAAAAACATTCAGTACTTC. Translation gives CASSLWLAGEEAKNIQYF. Complete variable domain (other parts from reference TRBV7-2 and TRBJ2-4): GAGVSQSPSNKVTEKGKDVELRCDPISGHTALYWYRQSLGQGLEFLIYFQGNSAPDKSGLPSDRFSAERTGGSVSTLTIQRTQQEDSAVYLCASSLWLAGEEAKNIQYFGAGTRLSVL.

The gene calls are TRBV2 and TRBJ2-1; a possible D gene is TRBD1 (6 bases). V lost 7 bases, J lost 4 bases, and 14 bases lay in between. From germline, CDR1 is SNHLY and CDR2 FYNNEI. This CDR3 contains 14 residues. In nucleotides, the CDR3 is TGTGCCAGCAAAGTTCGGACAGATTACAATGAGCAGTTCTTC. It specifies CASKVRTDYNEQFF.

This chain connects TRBV3-1 (or the pseudogene TRBV3-2) to TRBJ1-2; D is undetermined. The V gene lost 5 bases and the J gene lost 5 bases, with 12 bases spanning the gap. The CDR3 spans 13 residues. Per the germline V gene, CDR1 is LGHDT and CDR2 is YNNKEL (reference sequence). The CDR3: CASSDGSPYGYTF. For the CDR3, the DNA is TGTGCCAGCAGCGACGGGAGCCCGTATGGCTACACCTTC.

The chain is built from TRBV3-1 (or the pseudogene TRBV3-2) and TRBJ1-5; D is unresolved. Germline CDR1 LGHDT, CDR2 YNNKEL (reference sequence). The CDR3 sequence is 15 residues long. V shed 0 bases and J shed 7 bases, with 13 bases lying between them. The CDR3 region is CASSQEKDPGQPQHF. CDR3 sequence (DNA): TGTGCCAGCAGCCAAGAAAAGGACCCGGGGCAGCCCCAGCATTTT.

This clone came up once. Written as DNA, the CDR3 is TGTGCCACCAGTCCCACGATTCGGTCACCCCTCCACTTT. Its translation: CATSPTIRSPLHF. The chain links TRBV15 to TRBJ1-6; no firm D call. Trimming cost V 6 bases and J 10 bases, with 13 bases left between them. From germline, CDR1 is LNHNV and CDR2 YYDKDF (reference sequence). There are 13 residues in the CDR3.

This clone was found once. The genes are TRBV12-5 and TRBJ1-3; D not resolved. CDR1 is LGHNT and CDR2 is FRNRAP in the germline V gene. Trimming left V 8 bases short and J 0 bases short, with 8 bases between. The CDR3 runs to 13 residues. This chain's CDR3 is CASYTYSGNTIYF. The CDR3 DNA follows: TGTGCTAGTTATACATACTCTGGAAACACCATATATTTT.

The CDR3 DNA reads TGTGCCAGCAGCATGAACAAAATAGCGGGGGGCCACACAGATACGCAGTATTTT. Translated: CASSMNKIAGGHTDTQYF. J is TRBJ2-3 and V is TRBV7-6, with TRBD2 matching 10 bases. Germline CDR1 is SGHVS and CDR2 is FNYEAQ. The CDR3 is made up of 18 amino acids. V lost 5 bases to trimming and J lost 2 bases; unmatched junction nucleotides: 13.